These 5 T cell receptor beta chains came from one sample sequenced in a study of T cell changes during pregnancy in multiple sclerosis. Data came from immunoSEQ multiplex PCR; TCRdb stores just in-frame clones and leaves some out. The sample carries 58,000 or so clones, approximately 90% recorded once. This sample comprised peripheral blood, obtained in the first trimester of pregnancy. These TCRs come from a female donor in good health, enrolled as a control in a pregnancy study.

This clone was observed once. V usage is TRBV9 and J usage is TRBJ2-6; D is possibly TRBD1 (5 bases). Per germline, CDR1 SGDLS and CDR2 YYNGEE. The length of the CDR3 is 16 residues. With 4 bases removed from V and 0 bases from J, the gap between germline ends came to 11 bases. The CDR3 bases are TGTGCCAGCAGCCCTCACAGGAGCTCTGGGGCCAACGTCCTGACTTTC. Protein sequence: CASSPHRSSGANVLTF.

The CDR3 DNA reads as TGCAGCGTTGGATGGAGCCTTGAAAAACTGTTTTTT. Amino acids: CSVGWSLEKLFF. This rearrangement joins TRBV29-1 to TRBJ1-4; D not certain. V was shortened by 4 bases and J by 7 bases, with 10 bases between the two germline ends. Germline CDR1 is SQVTM and CDR2 is ANQGSEA. This CDR3 comprises 12 residues.

This CDR3 is CASPPSEQYF. In DNA form, the CDR3 reads TGTGCCAGCCCCCCGAGCGAGCAGTACTTC. V is TRBV6-1 and J is TRBJ2-7; D remains ambiguous. Between the trimmed V and J ends, which lost 8 bases and 6 bases, there was a span of 8 bases. This CDR3 is built from 10 residues. Germline loops: CDR1 MNHNS, CDR2 SASEGT.

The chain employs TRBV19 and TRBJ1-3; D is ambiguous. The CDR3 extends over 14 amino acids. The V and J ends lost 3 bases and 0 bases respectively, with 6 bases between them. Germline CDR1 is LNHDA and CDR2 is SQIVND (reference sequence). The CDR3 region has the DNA TGTGCCAGTAGTATGGAGGTCTCTGGAAACACCATATATTTT. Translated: CASSMEVSGNTIYF.

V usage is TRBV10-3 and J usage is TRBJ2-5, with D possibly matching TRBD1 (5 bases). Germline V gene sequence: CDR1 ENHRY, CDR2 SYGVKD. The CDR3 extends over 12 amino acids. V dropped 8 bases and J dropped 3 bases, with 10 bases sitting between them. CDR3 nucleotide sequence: TGTGCCATCGGACACAGAGAAGAGACCCAGTACTTC. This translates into CAIGHREETQYF.